Presented here are 20 T cell receptor beta chains from one specimen sequenced in a study of cytomegalovirus exposure and HLA in healthy donors. PCR employed 60 Vbeta and 13 Jbeta primers. Sequenced by immunoSEQ multiplex PCR; TCRdb stores in-frame clones only, minus some. The sample has 200,000 to 250,000 clones, and its top ten clones hold 0.95% to 1.3%. The material sequenced was PBMCs. Source of these receptors: a girl aged 2-9 years in good health and CMV-seropositive.

The chain uses TRBV5-1 and TRBJ2-6; D unresolved. The V gene's germline CDR1 is SGHRS and CDR2 YFSETQ. With 9 bases removed from V and 2 bases from J, the gap between germline ends came to 27 bases. CDR3 length: 19 amino acids. CDR3 protein: CATTKYSLAETTGANVLTF. CDR3 bases: TGCGCCACAACTAAGTACTCACTCGCCGAAACTACTGGGGCCAACGTCCTGACTTTC.

The V call is TRBV28, the J call TRBJ1-2; 8 bases are shared with TRBD1. The length of the CDR3 is 14 residues. V lost 8 bases to trimming and J lost 5 bases; unmatched junction nucleotides: 10. In germline, CDR1 is MDHEN, CDR2 SYDVKM. The CDR3 is CASRPGQEHYGYTF. DNA for the CDR3: TGTGCCAGCCGACCGGGACAGGAGCATTATGGCTACACCTTC.

CDR3 DNA: TGTGCCAGCAGCCCCGGGACTCTCTACAATGAGCAGTTCTTC. This gives the protein CASSPGTLYNEQFF. The chain carries TRBV9 and TRBJ2-1; tentatively, D is TRBD2 (6 bases). The CDR3 is 14 residues long. Germline V CDR1 and CDR2: SGDLS, YYNGEE. Deletions cut 4 bases from V and 3 bases from J, with 11 bases between.

The genes are TRBV5-4 and TRBJ1-4; a weak D match, TRBD1 (5 bases). The CDR3 totals 14 residues. Deletions cut 0 bases from V and 8 bases from J, with 11 bases between. Germline V gene data show CDR1 as SGHNT and CDR2 as YYREEE (reference sequence). In DNA, the CDR3 is TGTGCCAGCAGCTTGGATGCAGGGCAGGAAAAACTGTTTTTT. Residues: CASSLDAGQEKLFF.

The J gene is TRBJ2-7, the V gene TRBV28; the D gene is possibly TRBD2 (6 bases). V was shortened by 7 bases and J by 3 bases, with 16 bases between the two germline ends. Per the germline V gene, CDR1 is MDHEN and CDR2 is SYDVKM. The CDR3 sequence is 14 residues long. The CDR3 loop is CASTLEGNLYEQYF. The CDR3 region has the DNA TGTGCCAGCACATTGGAGGGAAACCTCTACGAGCAGTACTTC.

J is TRBJ2-7 and V is TRBV30, with TRBD2 identical over 7 bases. The germline V gene encodes CDR1 GTSNPN and CDR2 SVGIG (reference sequence). The V segment lost 5 bases and the J segment 3 bases; nucleotides outside the gene matches: 7. The CDR3 length is 13 residues. CDR3 in DNA: TGTGCCTGGCAGCAGGGACTACTCTACGAGCAGTACTTC. Amino acid sequence: CAWQQGLLYEQYF.

The chain is built from TRBV7-9 and TRBJ1-1; 10 nucleotides agree with TRBD1. Germline assignment: CDR1 SEHNR and CDR2 FQNEAQ (reference sequence). V lost 6 bases and J lost 3; bases outside the gene matches: 1. The CDR3 is 13 amino acids. CDR3 DNA sequence: TGTGCCAGCAGAGGACAGGGGGACACTGAAGCTTTCTTT. This sequence encodes CASRGQGDTEAFF.

The gene calls are TRBV29-1 and TRBJ2-5; 13 bases are shared with TRBD2. Gene TRBJ2-7 matches the end of the DNA better, so the J call may be wrong. The CDR3 consists of 14 residues. Germline V gene data show CDR1 as SQVTM and CDR2 as ANQGSEA. The CDR3 spells CSARTSGRTNEQYF. CDR3 sequence (DNA): TGCAGCGCGAGGACTAGCGGGAGAACAAACGAGCAGTACTTC.

The rearrangement joins TRBV9 to TRBJ2-3; the match to TRBD2 covers 14 bases. The CDR3 has 16 residues. Germline V gene lookup returns CDR1 SGDLS and CDR2 YYNGEE. The V segment lost 4 bases and the J segment 5 bases; nucleotides outside the gene matches: 6. The CDR3 bases are TGTGCCAGCAGCCCCGGACTAGCGGGAGGTCAAGATACGCAGTATTTT. Its protein is CASSPGLAGGQDTQYF.

The chain has TRBV7-9 and TRBJ1-5; tentative D call: TRBD1 (5 bases). V shed 4 bases and J shed 4 bases, with 8 bases lying between them. Germline V lookup: CDR1 SEHNR, CDR2 FQNEAQ (reference sequence). The CDR3 has 13 residues. The CDR3 spells CASSSQENQPQHF. The CDR3 coding sequence is TGTGCCAGCAGCTCACAGGAAAATCAGCCCCAGCATTTT.

The chain has TRBV5-1 and TRBJ2-1; D is unresolved. Between the trimmed V and J ends, which lost 0 bases and 3 bases, there was a span of 13 bases. Germline CDR1 is SGHRS and CDR2 is YFSETQ. The CDR3 loop spans 16 amino acids. CDR3 region: CASSLAARSFYNEQFF. In DNA form, the CDR3 reads TGCGCCAGCAGCTTGGCGGCTAGGAGCTTCTACAATGAGCAGTTCTTC.

The chain combines TRBV19 with TRBJ2-5; possibly TRBD1 for D (6 bases). The germline V and J ends were trimmed by 0 bases and 6 bases, with 14 bases remaining between them. Germline values: CDR1 LNHDA, CDR2 SQIVND (reference sequence). This CDR3 region has 15 residues. As DNA, the CDR3 is TGTGCCAGTAGTATAGATTCTTCGCAGGGGAAGACCCAGTACTTC. Its protein product is CASSIDSSQGKTQYF. Together with reference TRBV19 and TRBJ2-5, the CDR3 gives the full variable domain: DGGITQSPKYLFRKEGQNVTLSCEQNLNHDAMYWYRQDPGQGLRLIYYSQIVNDFQKGDIAEGYSVSREKKESFPLTVTSAQKNPTAFYLCASSIDSSQGKTQYFGPGTRLLVL.

Of note for this clone: Distinct nucleotide sequences in the sample also encode this CDR3. V and J are TRBV9 and TRBJ2-2, with TRBD1 as a possible D gene (5 bases). Trimming left V 3 bases short and J 1 base short, with 7 bases between. The CDR3 has 14 amino acids. Germline CDR1 reads SGDLS; CDR2 reads YYNGEE. The CDR3, as DNA: TGTGCCAGCAGCGGTACAGGGAACACCGGGGAGCTGTTTTTT. The encoded protein is CASSGTGNTGELFF.

The chain has TRBV27 and TRBJ1-5; no firm D call. This CDR3 is built from 17 residues. The V end was cut by 1 base, the J end by 4 bases, with 17 bases between. CDR1 and CDR2 from the germline V gene are MNHEY and SMNVEV (reference sequence). The CDR3 DNA reads TGTGCCAGCAGTTTATGGGTCGGAGGCCCGGGGAATCAGCCCCAGCATTTT. Its protein product is CASSLWVGGPGNQPQHF.

The chain has TRBV18 and TRBJ2-5; D is perhaps TRBD2 (5 bases). This CDR3 is built from 13 residues. V was clipped by 2 bases and J by 7 bases, with 11 bases between them. Germline V gene data show CDR1 as KGHSH and CDR2 as LQKENI. CDR3 region: CASSPSEAGTQYF. CDR3 in DNA: TGTGCCAGCTCACCATCCGAGGCGGGGACCCAGTACTTC.

The chain has TRBV7-3 and TRBJ1-1; possible D gene TRBD1, 5 bases. The CDR3 covers 14 residues. Germline values: CDR1 SGHTA, CDR2 FQGTGA. V lost 0 bases and J 9 bases, leaving 14 bases between the germline ends. The CDR3 sequence is CASSLTPKQDQAFF. In nucleotides, the CDR3 is TGTGCCAGCAGCTTAACCCCGAAACAGGACCAAGCTTTCTTT.

The chain carries TRBV28 and TRBJ2-5; D gene unclear. CDR3 length equals 12 residues. Deletions cut 6 bases from V and 0 bases from J, with 5 bases between. Germline V lookup: CDR1 MDHEN, CDR2 SYDVKM. CDR3 in DNA: TGTGCCAGCAGAACAGACCAAGAGACCCAGTACTTC. It specifies CASRTDQETQYF.

The chain recombines TRBV5-4 with TRBJ2-5, with 8 bases aligning to TRBD2. The tail of the sequence fits TRBJ2-7 better, so the J call may be wrong. The CDR3 is 14 residues long. Looked up from germline, CDR1 is SGHNT and CDR2 is YYREEE (reference sequence). CDR3 nucleotide sequence: TGTGCCAGCAGCTTCACTAGCGGCTCCTACGAGCAGTACTTC. Amino acids: CASSFTSGSYEQYF.

V is TRBV5-1 and J is TRBJ1-4, with D tentatively TRBD1 (6 bases). The CDR3 runs to 17 residues. Germline values: CDR1 SGHRS, CDR2 YFSETQ. Trimming shortened V by 0 bases and J by 2 bases, and 14 bases separated the two germline ends. This CDR3 is CASSLDRETTTNEKLFF. Here the CDR3 DNA reads TGCGCCAGCAGCTTGGACAGGGAAACGACTACTAATGAAAAACTGTTTTTT.

The chain recombines TRBV9 with TRBJ2-4; TRBD1 matches 9 bases. The CDR3 totals 15 residues. CDR1 is SGDLS, CDR2 YYNGEE, per germline. Unmatched junction bases numbered 10, after V lost 3 bases and J lost 9 bases. This chain's CDR3 is CASSGSGTGRVIQYF. CDR3 nucleotides: TGTGCCAGCAGCGGATCCGGGACAGGGCGGGTCATTCAGTACTTC.